This TCR beta chain was retrieved from a study of cytomegalovirus exposure and HLA in healthy donors (dated by TCRdb to about 2017). With respect to the entire study: According to an earlier analysis of several hundred of the donors, roughly 180 million T cells yielded some 120 million unique TCR beta sequences and approximately 300 Gb of sequence data. An early release that covered approximately 600 HLA-typed donors contained around 300 gigabases of sequencing data and around 80 million unique TCR sequences. The genetic ancestry cluster associated with self-reported Caucasian donors included around 76% of the approximately 410 genotyped donors. The study was designed to test whether signatures of past pathogen exposure could be identified by cataloging public T cell receptors. The study profiled the T cell repertoires of more than 500 subjects by immunosequencing and related them to cytomegalovirus serostatus. Besides the first cohort of 550 to 750 subjects, a separate validation cohort made up of 120 different subjects was used. To predict cytomegalovirus infection status, the study brought together high-throughput TCR immunosequencing, statistical association of individual TCRs with disease status, and machine learning. A later analysis re-examined previously published TCR beta repertoires from about 700 donors and added high-resolution HLA genotyping to investigate patterns of TCR occurrence. Rather than using new phenotypic data, the later analysis identified candidate immune exposures from TCR beta sequences and from how often those sequences occurred across donors. An earlier analysis of 500 to 750 of the donors applied high-throughput TCR beta sequencing to assess whether each TCR beta V gene segment acted as functional or pseudogenic. Donor age, sex, ethnicity and CMV serostatus were collected together with the repertoire data. A later genetic analysis took genome-wide SNP genotypes for about three fifths of the 666 donors and used that subset as a discovery cohort. All discovery cohort repertoires had been generated on a single sequencing platform. HLA typing included class I and class II loci at four-digit resolution. Typing coverage varied by locus: 629-630 donors for A, B, C, DRB1 and DQB1; under 550 for DQA1; approximately 570 for DPA1; some 470 for DPB1. Roughly five DR-DQ haplotypes were treated as single units for association and clustering because of strong linkage in the cohort. Among 300 to 500 genotyped donors of the cohort, an average of around 240,000 unique TCR beta nucleotide sequences was sequenced per donor, of which 15% to 20% were non-productive.

As for this clone: What this receptor recognizes is not known. No base quality information exists; no much larger clone differs at one position.

The cohort consisted of 650 to 700 healthy bone marrow donors. At the time of sampling, every cohort member was nominally healthy, though immune exposures that went unrecorded were likely present. The donor was CMV seropositive and was included in the group of 289 seropositive cohort members. Each donor provided a peripheral blood sample, and peripheral blood mononuclear cells were used for TCR beta sequencing. The Qiagen DNeasy Blood Extraction Kit was used to extract genomic DNA from the blood cell samples. The full study reports these points: The earlier analysis of approximately 560 of the donors excluded about 16 rarely observed V segments, including chromosome 9 orphons, because counts were too low. In a later analysis, TCR association rates were found to vary across HLA loci, with the most associated TCRs seen for DRB1 alleles and the fewest for HLA-C alleles. In the study, approximately 150 TCR beta chains were listed as associated with cytomegalovirus. Linkage disequilibrium might explain the correlated functional status among segregating V segments, but an unknown experimental factor could not be excluded. A later analysis reported that several top co-occurrence clusters appeared linked to parvovirus B19, influenza, CMV and Epstein-Barr virus. The sequencing pipeline was judged likely to have produced a cluster of highly shared sequence variants as a technical artifact. Strong co-occurrence of HLA alleles, especially DR and DQ, made assigning TCR associations to individual alleles difficult. In a later analysis, HLA-associated TCR beta chains showed more clonal expansion and lower generation probabilities than non-associated chains that were equally common. A further reported finding was that TCR beta sequences accurately predicted the HLA-A and HLA-B alleles for most subjects in the first cohort. The only immune exposure information available for the cohort was CMV serostatus. Because some donors lacked HLA typing at each locus, the association tests relied only on the typed subset. In a later genetic analysis, a missense DCLRE1C variant was associated with V-gene and J-gene trimming of TCR beta chains, and the association was replicated in an independent cohort. In an earlier analysis of fewer than 700 of the donors, most TCR beta V segments appeared in productive rearrangements about 90% or about 30% of the time, broadly matching IMGT annotations. At a false discovery rate of 0.05, a later analysis linked some 17,000 TCR beta sequences to specific HLA alleles. The cohort was sequenced for TCR beta chains only, and without alpha or paired-chain data the features that could be detected were limited. Sequencing depth was assumed to be roughly uniform across donors in the presence/absence analyses, though that assumption may not hold. The authors suggested that the approach could potentially be generalized to other disease states and immunological phenotypes. The classifier was reported to diagnose cytomegalovirus status with high specificity and sensitivity in both the original and validation cohorts. According to a later genetic analysis, donors in an Asian-associated ancestry cluster had fewer N-insertions in productive TCRs than the approximately 670-donor mean. While some public TCRs were present in many individuals, most TCR sequences turned up only very rarely across donors. A few of the identified cytomegalovirus-associated TCR beta chains were confirmed in vitro to be specific for cytomegalovirus antigens. Some IMGT-functional V segments, including TRBV6-2 and TRBV6-3, could not be distinguished by the 87-base-pair reads and were therefore excluded. A later analysis found that most CMV-associated TCR beta chains appeared HLA-restricted, with HLA associations seemingly driven largely by CMV exposure.

Libraries were prepared through the immunoSEQ multiplex PCR assay. The multiplex PCR relied on a mix of 60 forward primers for TCR Vbeta segments and 13 reverse primers for TCR Jbeta segments. The CDR3 region of rearranged TCR beta genes was amplified from genomic DNA by a multiplex PCR assay. The Illumina HiSeq System was used to sequence the amplified TCR beta libraries as 87-base-pair reads. As for the original processing: A later analysis tallied around 82 million unique TCR beta chains across the roughly 610 repertoires, and about 12 million of those chains were shared by two or more donors. To remove PCR and sequencing errors, raw reads were error-corrected and collapsed into unique sequences using a nearest-neighbor algorithm that merged closely related sequences. V, D and J gene segments were assigned by aligning CDR3 sequences to IMGT reference sequences. Each retained sequence needed at least a six-nucleotide match to both a V gene segment and a J gene segment. Rearrangements were classified as productive when the CDR3 lacked stop codons and remained in frame with V and J, and all other rearrangements were classified as non-productive. Following IMGT convention, CDR3 was defined as the stretch from the second conserved V-encoded cysteine up to the conserved J-encoded phenylalanine. The earlier analysis of some 600 of the donors excluded sequences that lacked an unambiguous match to a single V gene segment. An earlier analysis of 587 of the donors classified V segments as functional when productive rearrangements were above 56.7% and as segregating when the standard deviation between donors was above 5%. A statistical classification framework was built to diagnose cytomegalovirus status from the catalog of TCR beta chain sequences. In a later analysis, V and J genes were assigned by comparing TCR nucleotide sequences against IMGT/GENE-DB human TR gene sequences. The TCRdist pipeline was used in a later analysis to assign CDR3 sequences and most-parsimonious VDJ recombination scenarios. In a later analysis, each TCR beta chain was defined by its CDR3 amino acid sequence together with its V-gene family, and reads lacking a unique V-gene family were excluded. As a way to deal with suspected cross-contamination and a sequencing artifact, a later analysis dropped 500 to 700 nucleotide sequences that were highly shared and had low generation probability. For each public chain, a later analysis derived a clonal expansion index from normalized ranks of inferred template counts within each repertoire. In a later analysis, generation probabilities were computed using a VDJ recombination model fitted to out-of-frame rearrangements, and the results were checked against IGoR. In a later analysis, hypergeometric tests were used to score TCR-TCR, TCR-HLA and TCR-CMV co-occurrence, with a repertoire-size bias correction applied to TCR pairs. A later analysis estimated false discovery rates by permuting HLA or CMV assignments 20 times. In a later analysis, co-occurring TCRs were grouped using DBSCAN, and TCRdist sequence similarity was added for clustering within HLA-allele-positive subsets. Co-occurrence clustering excluded repertoires with fewer than 30,000 or more than 120,000 public chains, plus five with anomalous nucleotide sharing. TCRdb carries this immuneACCESS record with in-frame sequences only. Its versions omit some clonotypes, under half of them owing to an unresolved V gene in the studies checked, with the rest unexplained. V, J and clone size were drawn from that table, and D and trimming were deduced from the DNA. This sample is represented by fewer than 200,000 clones; around 79% of them were singletons. The ten largest clones add up to about 2.6% of the sample.

V loses 3 bases of germline sequence and J loses 9 bases, and the interval between the two ends is 15 bases. The CDR3 runs 15 residues from the cysteine to the phenylalanine. Just the 45-base CDR3 DNA is kept, in frame starting at base 1. From a lookup of the germline V gene, CDR1 and CDR2 are KGHSH and LQKENI. Material: PBMCs. This TCR was sampled from a woman aged 40 to 50 in good health and CMV-seropositive. The chain employs TRBV18 and TRBJ1-6, with the D gene not confidently named. The nucleotide sequence reads as follows: TGTGCCAGCTCACCTGCGACGGGAGTAAGTTCACCCCTCCACTTT. Protein translation: CASSPATGVSSPLHF.